This T cell receptor (beta chain) was observed in a study of spatial heterogeneity in lung cancer. Study-level background: Alpha-chain sequences were detected in numbers that were consistently lower than beta-chain sequences.

As for time point: sample taken at primary tumor resection. The donor population consisted of some 72 patients with untreated, early-stage non-small cell lung cancer. Whole-study results and caveats: It was found that expanded intratumoral alpha and beta TCR counts tracked tumor mutation counts.

This clonotype was seen more than once but under ten times. Its target is not known. The germline V gene encodes CDR1 SEHNR and CDR2 FQNEAQ (reference sequence). The CDR3 covers 15 residues. The V gene end was trimmed by 3 bases and the J gene end by 5 bases; junction bases not matched to a gene: 7. TCRdb redid the calling of the 5' RACE reads with MiXCR, one entry per CDR3 protein. The table includes 6,600 or so distinct CDR3 sequences, about 10% detected once. The rearrangement links TRBV7-9 to TRBJ1-1, with TRBD1 matching over 9 bases. Source: lung tumor tissue, taken at surgery. The origin of this receptor is a female donor with early-stage non-small cell lung cancer. The DNA for the CDR3 is TGTGCCAGCAGCTTGGACAGGGGATGGGATACTGAAGCTTTCTTT. Translation gives CASSLDRGWDTEAFF. Together with reference TRBV7-9 and TRBJ1-1, the CDR3 gives the full variable domain: DTGVSQNPRHKITKRGQNVTFRCDPISEHNRLYWYRQTLGQGPEFLTYFQNEAQLEKSRLLSDRFSAERPKGSFSTLEIQRTEQGDSAMYLCASSLDRGWDTEAFFGQGTRLTVV.